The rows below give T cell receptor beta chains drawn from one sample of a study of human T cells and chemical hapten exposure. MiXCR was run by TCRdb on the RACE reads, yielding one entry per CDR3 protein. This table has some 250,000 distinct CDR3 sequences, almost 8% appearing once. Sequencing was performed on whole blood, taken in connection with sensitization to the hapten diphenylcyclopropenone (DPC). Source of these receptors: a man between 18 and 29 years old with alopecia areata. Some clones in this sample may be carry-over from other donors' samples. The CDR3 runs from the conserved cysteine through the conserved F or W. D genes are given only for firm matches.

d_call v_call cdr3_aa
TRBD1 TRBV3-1 CASSQMGPSGQVF
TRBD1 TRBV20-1 CSAGTGQAKNIQYF
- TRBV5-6 CASSLLSGGGTEAFF
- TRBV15 CATSRPFLSSYNEQFF
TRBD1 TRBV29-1 CSADRGLRYGYTF
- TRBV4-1 CASSQGGVYLAKNIQYF
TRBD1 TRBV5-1 CASSLSVGQGNSPLHF
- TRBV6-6 CASSYSQDGGYTF
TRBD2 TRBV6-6 CASTPGLDDTQYF
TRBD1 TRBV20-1 CSARSGTGAYEQYF
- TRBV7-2 CASSLEQISNQPQHF
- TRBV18 CASSPPLNEQFF
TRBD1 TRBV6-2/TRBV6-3 CASSLGRDRSPYEQYF
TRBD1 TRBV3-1 CASSRTGISGNTIYF
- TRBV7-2 CASSLAENQPQHF
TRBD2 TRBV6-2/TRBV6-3 CASSLRGGLVETQYF
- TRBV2 CASRDLRETGNTIYF
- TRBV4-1 CASSQVYLAKNIQYF
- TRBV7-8 CASRVMGQERYGYTF
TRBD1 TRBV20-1 CSAPGGWTEAFF
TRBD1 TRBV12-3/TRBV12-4 CASNRGVEWDEQFF
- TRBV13 CASSFNEAEAFF
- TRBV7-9 CASQTGTDTQYF
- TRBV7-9 CASSSRDGYSPLHF
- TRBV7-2 CASSSQVVDQPQHF
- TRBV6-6 CASSYGGGIREKLFF
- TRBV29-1 CSVQMGRVNTEAFF
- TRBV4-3 CASSQSGTYEQYF
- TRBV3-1 CASSQGNTGNQPQHF
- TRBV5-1 CASRVQATNEKLFF
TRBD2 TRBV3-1 CASSPNLASGGEQYF
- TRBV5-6 CASSWAGTPNTGELFF
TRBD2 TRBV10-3 CAISKSGTTSDTQYF
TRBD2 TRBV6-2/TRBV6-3 CASSYFGRVGELFF
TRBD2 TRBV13 CASSALAGGLTDTQYF
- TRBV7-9 CASSSPAGPNSPLHF
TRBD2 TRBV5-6 CASSWKRGVSYNEQFF
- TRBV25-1 CASTPWGGEQFF
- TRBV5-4 CASSLEALLGANVLTF
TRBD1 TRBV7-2 CASSGTGSNQPQHF